The 16 T cell receptor beta chains in this list originate from one sample, sequenced in a study of T cell changes during pregnancy in multiple sclerosis. Repertoires were generated with immunoSEQ multiplex PCR, while TCRdb's copy carries only in-frame clones and drops some. The sample yields about 79,000 clones, 85% to 95% seen once. Source: CD4+ T cells from peripheral blood mononuclear cells, taken in the second trimester of pregnancy. These receptor sequences come from a female donor with multiple sclerosis, enrolled in a pregnancy study.

V is TRBV6-6 and J is TRBJ1-3, with D possibly being TRBD1 (6 bases). CDR1 is MNHNY and CDR2 is SVGAGI in the germline V gene (reference sequence). V lost 2 bases and J lost 4, with 12 bases in between. This CDR3 contains 15 residues. CDR3 sequence: CASSYVQGSGNTIYF. CDR3 DNA: TGTGCCAGCAGTTACGTCCAGGGGTCAGGAAACACCATATATTTT.

V gene TRBV4-1 combines with J gene TRBJ2-3; 8 bases fit TRBD2. J was trimmed by 0 bases and V by 4 bases; bases with no gene match: 6. This CDR3 comprises 16 residues. CDR1 and CDR2 (germline): MGHRA, YSYEKL. DNA of the CDR3: TGCGCCAGCAGCCCCCCCGGCGGGGGGAGCACAGATACGCAGTATTTT. Its translation is CASSPPGGGSTDTQYF.

The rearrangement uses TRBV5-4 and TRBJ2-1, with D possibly being TRBD2 (6 bases). This CDR3 has 15 amino acids. Trimming removed 4 bases at V and 10 bases at J, with 21 bases between. Germline V CDR1 and CDR2: SGHNT, YYREEE (reference sequence). DNA of the CDR3: TGTGCCAGCAGCGCTAGTGCGGAGACTAGACAAGAGCAGTTCTTC. It translates to CASSASAETRQEQFF.

The CDR3 reads CASSLGDRGAFF. CDR3 sequence (DNA): TGTGCCAGCAGCTTAGGTGATAGGGGGGCTTTCTTT. The V call is TRBV7-9, the J call TRBJ1-1; possible D gene TRBD1, 6 bases. This CDR3 is built from 12 residues. Trimming removed 1 base from V and 11 bases from J, with 11 bases in between. The germline gives CDR1 SEHNR, CDR2 FQNEAQ (reference sequence).

The chain uses TRBV6-1 and TRBJ2-7, with D perhaps TRBD1 (5 bases). The germline V and J ends were trimmed by 6 bases and 6 bases, with 15 bases remaining between them. This CDR3 spans 13 amino acids. Per germline, CDR1 MNHNS and CDR2 SASEGT. The CDR3 reads CASRDIRRSEQYF. The CDR3 bases are TGTGCCAGCAGGGACATACGACGATCCGAGCAGTACTTC.

This clone was counted only a few times. The rearrangement links TRBV2 to TRBJ1-1; D uncertain. The CDR3 extends over 12 amino acids. Germline-derived CDR1 and CDR2 are SNHLY and FYNNEI. With 7 bases removed from V and 5 bases from J, the gap between germline ends came to 11 bases. CDR3 sequence (DNA): TGTGCCAGCACAGGAGGCGGGACTGAAGCTTTCTTT. It encodes CASTGGGTEAFF.

The chain couples TRBV7-2 to TRBJ2-1; 11 bases fit TRBD2. Per the germline V gene, CDR1 is SGHTA and CDR2 is FQGNSA. V gave up 2 bases and J gave up 9 bases; unmatched junction bases: 9. The CDR3 contains 16 residues. The CDR3 loop reads CASSLSGTSGFGEQFF. The CDR3 nucleotides read TGTGCCAGCAGCTTATCCGGGACTAGCGGTTTTGGTGAGCAGTTCTTC. The entire variable domain, with the rest obtained from reference TRBV7-2 and TRBJ2-1, is as follows: GAGVSQSPSNKVTEKGKDVELRCDPISGHTALYWYRQSLGQGLEFLIYFQGNSAPDKSGLPSDRFSAERTGGSVSTLTIQRTQQEDSAVYLCASSLSGTSGFGEQFFGPGTRLTVL.

The genes are TRBV28 and TRBJ2-7; 9 nucleotides align to TRBD2. V lost 7 bases, J lost 4 bases, and 8 bases stayed unmatched. CDR1 MDHEN and CDR2 SYDVKM come from the germline V gene. The CDR3 sequence is 14 residues long. The CDR3 DNA sequence: TGTGCCAGCATGTTCCCTAGCGGGAAGTACGAGCAGTACTTC. It specifies CASMFPSGKYEQYF.

This rearrangement joins TRBV5-4 to TRBJ1-2, with D perhaps TRBD1 (6 bases). This CDR3 comprises 14 residues. Looked up from germline, CDR1 is SGHNT and CDR2 is YYREEE (reference sequence). The V end was cut by 4 bases, the J end by 7 bases, with 17 bases between. CDR3 DNA sequence: TGTGCCAGCAGCCTCCCAGCAGGGGCAGCTGGCTACACCTTC. Translating gives CASSLPAGAAGYTF.

The chain recombines TRBV11-3 with TRBJ2-2; 9 nucleotides match TRBD1. V shed 4 bases and J 6 bases; nucleotides not matched to a gene: 6. The CDR3 is 15 amino acids. The germline gives CDR1 SGHNT, CDR2 YENEEA. The CDR3 DNA follows: TGTGCCAGCAGCTCGACAGGGGGTTGGGCCGGGGAGCTGTTTTTT. It yields the protein CASSSTGGWAGELFF.

In this sample, this clone turned up once. Here the CDR3 DNA reads TGTGCCTGGTCACAGGGGATGGAGCAGCCCCAGCATTTT. This gives the protein CAWSQGMEQPQHF. The genes are TRBV30 and TRBJ1-5, with TRBD1 matching over 7 bases. Germline lookup yields CDR1 GTSNPN and CDR2 SVGIG (reference sequence). Unmatched junction bases numbered 8, after V lost 5 bases and J lost 7 bases. The CDR3 spans 13 residues.

The chain employs TRBV27 and TRBJ2-2; TRBD2 matches at 9 bases. In germline, CDR1 is MNHEY, CDR2 SMNVEV (reference sequence). With V trimmed by 3 bases and J by 1 base, 9 bases remained unmatched. The CDR3 is made up of 18 amino acids. The CDR3 nucleotides read TGTGCCAGCAGTTTGTCTAGCGGGATACCCCTGAACACCGGGGAGCTGTTTTTT. Translated, it gives CASSLSSGIPLNTGELFF.

V gene TRBV30 combines with J gene TRBJ1-6; 7 bases fit TRBD1. Germline V gene data show CDR1 as GTSNPN and CDR2 as SVGIG (reference sequence). This CDR3 comprises 18 residues. Trimming removed 4 bases from V and 6 bases from J; junction bases left unmatched: 18. DNA of the CDR3: TGTGCCTGGACTCGAGACAGGGTAGCCGCCTTCTTTAATTCACCCCTCCACTTT. Amino acid sequence: CAWTRDRVAAFFNSPLHF.

J is TRBJ1-4 and V is TRBV5-1; TRBD1 matches 7 bases. V lost 7 bases, J lost 6 bases, and 9 bases stayed unmatched. The CDR3 loop spans 14 amino acids. Germline CDR1 SGHRS, CDR2 YFSETQ. The CDR3 bases are TGCGCCAGCCGCCCTAGCGACAGGGATGAAAAACTGTTTTTT. It codes for CASRPSDRDEKLFF.

The chain is built from TRBV7-2 and TRBJ2-7; unclear D gene. Germline lookup yields CDR1 SGHTA and CDR2 FQGNSA. This CDR3 comprises 12 residues. V was cut by 1 base and J by 6 bases, with 7 bases left in between. In DNA form, the CDR3 reads TGTGCCAGCAGCTTAGACAGCTTCGAGCAGTACTTC. Protein product: CASSLDSFEQYF. Variable domain in full (rest from reference TRBV7-2 and TRBJ2-7): GAGVSQSPSNKVTEKGKDVELRCDPISGHTALYWYRQSLGQGLEFLIYFQGNSAPDKSGLPSDRFSAERTGGSVSTLTIQRTQQEDSAVYLCASSLDSFEQYFGPGTRLTVT.

The chain is built from TRBV7-2 and TRBJ2-5; tentative D call: TRBD2 (5 bases). The CDR3 is made up of 13 amino acids. Trimming took 2 bases from V and 6 from J, leaving 10 bases between them. The germline CDR1 and CDR2 sequences are SGHTA and FQGNSA. The CDR3 nucleotides are TGTGCCAGCAGCTTATCGGCCGGGAAGACCCAGTACTTC. Its protein is CASSLSAGKTQYF.